A selection of T cell receptor beta chains follows, all from one sample in a study of T cells after yellow fever vaccination. TCRdb itself ran the 5' RACE reads through MiXCR, one entry per CDR3 protein. The sample shows 450,000 to 650,000 distinct CDR3 sequences, about 14% of them seen only once. The source material was PBMCs, sampled on the day of the yellow fever booster vaccination. The receptor set was obtained from a man aged 25-40 years who received the YFV17D yellow fever vaccine. CDR3s leave out the opening cysteine and the closing phenylalanine or tryptophan.

V gene	J gene	CDR3 length	CDR3 protein
TRBV19	TRBJ2-1	12	ASSRTSLPGEQF
TRBV7-2	TRBJ2-1	13	ASSGTNGSRYEQF
TRBV7-6	TRBJ2-6	14	ASSLRPGAGANVLT
TRBV6-2/TRBV6-3	TRBJ2-2	10	AIRDGSGELF
TRBV5-6	TRBJ2-7	11	ASSSTLSYEQY
TRBV5-4	TRBJ2-1	12	ASSYTSGDNEQF
TRBV20-1	TRBJ2-5	9	SARTEETQY
TRBV7-2	TRBJ2-2	14	ASSLDYRVNTGELF
TRBV7-6	TRBJ2-5	12	ASSSSTSSSTQY
TRBV12-3/TRBV12-4	TRBJ1-1	9	ASSSILWAF
TRBV7-2	TRBJ2-4	11	ASKEPAKNIQY
TRBV20-1	TRBJ2-7	10	SGHRVGSEQY
TRBV4-2	TRBJ2-3	18	ASSPRSGTSRYDGTDTQY
TRBV5-1	TRBJ2-2	13	ASSLVSGITGELF
TRBV4-2	TRBJ2-3	13	ASSQDPRDADTQY
TRBV24-1	TRBJ2-5	15	ATSGHHIRVLRETQY
TRBV20-1	TRBJ2-3	13	SARISGFHTDTQY
TRBV20-1	TRBJ2-7	15	SARGWLAGRYAYEQY
TRBV11-2	TRBJ1-2	12	ASSSSGGRSGYT
TRBV14	TRBJ2-6	17	ASSQADGWPYSGANVLT
TRBV19	TRBJ2-7	11	ASSIGGNYEQY
TRBV13	TRBJ1-4	12	ASSRPRENEKLF